A single sample gave rise to the 14 T cell receptor beta chains below, sequenced in a study of T cell changes during pregnancy in multiple sclerosis. Clones were sequenced by immunoSEQ multiplex PCR, and TCRdb holds only the in-frame ones, with some missing. This repertoire shows just under 70,000 clones, 91% found once; its top ten account for over 0.65%. Specimen: peripheral blood, collected in the second trimester of pregnancy. The receptors were gathered from a female donor with multiple sclerosis, enrolled in a pregnancy study.

The chain couples TRBV7-2 to TRBJ1-2, with a possible D match to TRBD1 (5 bases). CDR1 is SGHTA, CDR2 FQGNSA, per germline. CDR3 length: 16 amino acids. V shed 2 bases and J shed 1 base, with 14 bases lying between them. CDR3: CASSLMAGSLNYGYTF. The CDR3 DNA sequence: TGTGCCAGCAGCTTAATGGCAGGGTCTCTTAACTATGGCTACACCTTC. The variable domain in full, completed from reference TRBV7-2 and TRBJ1-2, reads GAGVSQSPSNKVTEKGKDVELRCDPISGHTALYWYRQSLGQGLEFLIYFQGNSAPDKSGLPSDRFSAERTGGSVSTLTIQRTQQEDSAVYLCASSLMAGSLNYGYTFGSGTRLTVV.

The V call is TRBV7-6, the J call TRBJ2-3; 8 bases agree with TRBD1. The V gene's germline CDR1 is SGHVS and CDR2 FNYEAQ. The CDR3 is 15 residues long. V shed 5 bases, J shed 6 bases, and the junction held 10 bases outside the gene matches. The CDR3 spells CASSLWGQVFDTQYF. The CDR3 DNA sequence: TGTGCCAGCAGCCTGTGGGGACAGGTATTCGATACGCAGTATTTT.

This clone was detected only once. J is TRBJ1-2 and V is TRBV19; D not certain. V was pared by 5 bases and J by 4 bases, with 17 bases between. The CDR3 is made up of 15 amino acids. Germline lookup yields CDR1 LNHDA and CDR2 SQIVND (reference sequence). CDR3 DNA: TGTGCCAGTAGTGGCCGGGGTAGGGCCTTCTATGGCTACACCTTC. Translating it yields CASSGRGRAFYGYTF.

V gene TRBV7-3 combines with J gene TRBJ2-2, with 15 nucleotides matching TRBD2. The CDR3 covers 19 residues. Germline CDR1 is SGHTA and CDR2 is FQGTGA. The V segment lost 6 bases and the J segment 6 bases; nucleotides outside the gene matches: 14. The CDR3 DNA is TGTGCCAGCAGGTCCACGGCTGGACTAGCGGGGGGGCCGGCCGGGGAGCTGTTTTTT. Its translation is CASRSTAGLAGGPAGELFF.

The chain recombines TRBV11-1 with TRBJ1-5; D is ambiguous. Germline CDR1 and CDR2: SGHAT and FQDESV (reference sequence). V shed 2 bases and J shed 6 bases, with 8 bases lying between them. This CDR3 is built from 13 residues. The CDR3 coding sequence is TGTGCCAGCAGCTTATCTCGGAGTCAGCCCCAGCATTTT. It is translated as CASSLSRSQPQHF.

The chain links TRBV4-3 to TRBJ2-1, with TRBD1 matching over 8 bases. J gave up 1 base and V 1 base, and 6 bases lay outside the gene matches. CDR1 and CDR2 from the germline V gene are LGHNA and YSLEER. The CDR3 is 17 amino acids. CDR3 loop: CASSQGTGLGSYNEQFF. The CDR3 DNA is TGCGCCAGCAGCCAAGGGACAGGGTTGGGGTCCTACAATGAGCAGTTCTTC.

The sample holds one count of this clone. This chain links TRBV12-5 with TRBJ1-2, with D possibly matching TRBD1 (6 bases). CDR1 and CDR2 (germline): LGHNT, FRNRAP. V was shortened by 7 bases and J by 4 bases, with 16 bases between the two germline ends. CDR3 length equals 14 residues. The CDR3 sequence is CASAREGGVYGYTF. The CDR3 coding sequence is TGTGCTAGTGCCCGGGAGGGGGGAGTCTATGGCTACACCTTC.

The CDR3 here is CASSLARGRVSEKLFF. The CDR3 DNA is TGTGCCAGCAGCTTAGCCCGAGGCCGAGTCAGCGAAAAACTGTTTTTT. This chain joins TRBV7-2 and TRBJ1-4; no clear D. Germline V gene lookup returns CDR1 SGHTA and CDR2 FQGNSA. V lost 0 bases, J lost 8 bases, and 16 bases lay in between. The CDR3 sequence is 16 residues long.

CDR3 amino acids: CASSQDLGFGTEAFF. Written as DNA, the CDR3 is TGTGCCAGCAGCCAAGATCTCGGTTTCGGCACTGAAGCTTTCTTT. The rearrangement joins TRBV4-2 to TRBJ1-1; unclear D gene. The CDR3 contains 15 residues. V shed 0 bases and J shed 4 bases, with 12 bases lying between them. Germline V gene sequence: CDR1 LGHNA, CDR2 YNFKEQ.

The gene calls are TRBV7-2 and TRBJ1-1; D is possibly TRBD1 (6 bases). Trimming pared 1 base from V and 5 bases from J, leaving 23 bases between. Germline V gives CDR1 SGHTA, CDR2 FQGNSA. The CDR3 sequence is 18 residues long. CDR3 nucleotides: TGTGCCAGCAGCTTAGGTATTCTTGGTGTGGGGAGGGGGACTGAAGCTTTCTTT. It is translated as CASSLGILGVGRGTEAFF.

J is TRBJ1-5 and V is TRBV19; 12 bases are a match to TRBD1. CDR1 LNHDA and CDR2 SQIVND come from the germline V gene (reference sequence). The CDR3 loop spans 18 amino acids. The J segment lost 5 bases and the V segment lost 0 bases, leaving 8 bases of the junction unmatched. CDR3 sequence reads: CASSIDRGQGAKHQPQHF. CDR3 in DNA: TGTGCCAGTAGTATAGATCGGGGACAGGGGGCTAAGCATCAGCCCCAGCATTTT.

In this sample, this clone turned up a few times. V and J are TRBV4-2 and TRBJ1-1; possibly TRBD1 for D (5 bases). Germline-derived CDR1 and CDR2 are LGHNA and YNFKEQ. Deletions cut 1 base from V and 4 bases from J, with 10 bases between. The CDR3 totals 14 residues. CDR3 loop: CASSQVGGSTEAFF. The DNA of the CDR3 is TGTGCCAGCAGCCAAGTGGGGGGGAGCACTGAAGCTTTCTTT.

This clone was recorded a few times. V is TRBV9 and J is TRBJ1-3; D remains ambiguous. The germline V and J ends were trimmed by 2 bases and 8 bases, with 20 bases remaining between them. CDR1 and CDR2 (germline): SGDLS, YYNGEE. This CDR3 comprises 16 residues. CDR3 amino acids: CASSVEPSAPADTIYF. DNA of the CDR3: TGTGCCAGCAGCGTGGAACCGAGCGCCCCGGCGGACACCATATATTTT. The variable domain in full, with the rest retrieved from reference TRBV9 and TRBJ1-3, is DSGVTQTPKHLITATGQRVTLRCSPRSGDLSVYWYQQSLDQGLQFLIQYYNGEERAKGNILERFSAQQFPDLHSELNLSSLELGDSALYFCASSVEPSAPADTIYFGEGSWLTVV.

The CDR3 is CASSPTSGRTEAFF. The CDR3 DNA reads TGTGCCAGCAGCCCGACCTCGGGGAGAACTGAAGCTTTCTTT. The chain couples TRBV11-1 to TRBJ1-1; D is unclear. The CDR3 loop spans 14 amino acids. Between the trimmed V and J ends, which lost 5 bases and 5 bases, there was a span of 15 bases. Germline V gene sequence: CDR1 SGHAT, CDR2 FQDESV (reference sequence). Combining the CDR3 with reference TRBV11-1 and TRBJ1-1 gives the whole variable domain EAEVAQSPRYKITEKSQAVAFWCDPISGHATLYWYRQILGQGPELLVQFQDESVVDDSQLPKDRFSAERLKGVDSTLKIQPAELGDSAMYLCASSPTSGRTEAFFGQGTRLTVV.